One sample yielded the 18 T cell receptor beta chains listed below, sequenced in a study of T-cell reconstitution after alpha-beta-depleted transplantation in children. Unique molecular identifiers tagged the TCRbeta library. In TCRdb, the PCR reads were re-called with MiXCR into one record per CDR3 protein. The data show over 200,000 distinct CDR3 sequences, 8% to 9.5% seen once. The sequences come from PBMCs from the stem cell graft donor, collected from the stem cell graft. The source is a human donor who donated a stem cell graft to a child with acute lymphoblastic leukemia.

This chain links TRBV5-1 with TRBJ2-3; 12 bases align to TRBD2. Germline V gives CDR1 SGHRS, CDR2 YFSETQ. Germline trimming cut 4 bases from V and 8 bases from J; bases unmatched to any gene: 8. The CDR3 runs to 15 residues. The CDR3 region is CASSPLGLAGPTQYF. The CDR3 DNA reads TGCGCCAGCAGCCCCCTGGGACTAGCGGGCCCTACGCAGTATTTT.

Many counts were recorded for this clonotype. The chain couples TRBV20-1 to TRBJ2-7; 7 bases are a match to TRBD2. The CDR3 runs 13 residues. CDR1 DFQATT and CDR2 SNEGSKA come from the germline V gene (reference sequence). The junction had 3 bases not matched to a gene; V was cut back by 2 bases and J by 2 bases. CDR3 DNA: TGCAGTGCTAGATTGGGGAGGGCCTACGAGCAGTACTTC. As protein: CSARLGRAYEQYF.

This chain connects TRBV6-2 or TRBV6-3 to TRBJ2-1, with D possibly TRBD1 on 6 matching bases. CDR3 length: 14 amino acids. The V gene's germline CDR1 is MNHEY and CDR2 SVGEGT. Deletions cut 5 bases from V and 6 bases from J, with 14 bases between. CDR3 coding DNA: TGTGCCAGCAGTCTCGACAGGTCCATCAATGAGCAGTTCTTC. Translating it yields CASSLDRSINEQFF.

This sequence joins TRBV4-3 and TRBJ2-5; 7 nucleotides match TRBD2. The CDR3 consists of 13 residues. Germline V gene lookup returns CDR1 LGHNA and CDR2 YSLEER. V lost 0 bases, J lost 13 bases, and 8 bases stayed unmatched. CDR3 protein: CASSQDLLSGRYF. The DNA for the CDR3 is TGCGCCAGCAGCCAAGATTTACTTAGCGGGCGGTACTTC.

In its sample, this clonotype was seen many times. The chain employs TRBV27 and TRBJ2-3; D uncertain. Trimming shortened V by 4 bases and J by 2 bases, and 7 bases separated the two germline ends. Germline V gene sequence: CDR1 MNHEY, CDR2 SMNVEV (reference sequence). The CDR3 is 13 amino acids. CDR3 in DNA: TGTGCCAGCAGTTGGGCATCCACAGATACGCAGTATTTT. This translates into CASSWASTDTQYF.

This chain uses TRBV20-1 with TRBJ2-3; 8 bases agree with TRBD2. Germline V gene lookup returns CDR1 DFQATT and CDR2 SNEGSKA (reference sequence). There are 15 residues in the CDR3. The V segment lost 1 base and the J segment 5 bases; nucleotides outside the gene matches: 8. The CDR3 nucleotides read TGCAGTGCTAGAGTGCCTGGCGGGGGGCAAGATACGCAGTATTTT. This sequence encodes CSARVPGGGQDTQYF.

This clonotype was observed a few times. The CDR3 protein is CASAPGANEQFF. The CDR3 coding sequence is TGTGCCAGCGCTCCTGGAGCCAATGAGCAGTTCTTC. V gene TRBV7-6 combines with J gene TRBJ2-1; D unclear. Trimming removed 8 bases from V and 6 bases from J, with 11 bases in between. Germline CDR1 is SGHVS and CDR2 is FNYEAQ. CDR3 length equals 12 residues.

This clonotype was seen a handful of times. V and J are TRBV4-2 and TRBJ2-3; 10 bases match TRBD2. Germline V lookup: CDR1 LGHNA, CDR2 YNFKEQ. V lost 3 bases to trimming and J lost 0 bases; unmatched junction nucleotides: 9. The CDR3 covers 18 residues. DNA for the CDR3: TGTGCCAGCAGCCAGCTGAGCGGGGGGGCCGGGAGCACAGATACGCAGTATTTT. It specifies CASSQLSGGAGSTDTQYF.

Only a few counts were recorded for this clonotype. This rearrangement joins TRBV7-2 to TRBJ2-1, with 10 bases that match TRBD2. The germline gives CDR1 SGHTA, CDR2 FQGNSA. The CDR3 totals 17 residues. V was pared by 2 bases and J by 5 bases, with 9 bases of the junction left unmatched. CDR3 DNA: TGTGCCAGCAGCTTAAGGTCGGCTAGCGGGGGTCACAATGAGCAGTTCTTC. This translates into CASSLRSASGGHNEQFF.

This clonotype was recorded a few times. The J gene is TRBJ1-4, the V gene TRBV12-3 or TRBV12-4; perhaps TRBD1 as D (5 bases). V was clipped by 7 bases and J by 8 bases, with 17 bases between them. This CDR3 contains 14 residues. The CDR3 DNA is TGTGCCAGCACCTCGTTAGGGGCAGAAGAAAAACTGTTTTTT. Translated: CASTSLGAEEKLFF.

This clonotype was observed a handful of times. The CDR3 spells CASSAKVDSGGMDEQFF. The CDR3 nucleotides read TGTGCCAGCAGCGCCAAAGTGGATAGCGGGGGGATGGATGAGCAGTTCTTC. The chain recombines TRBV4-2 with TRBJ2-1; TRBD2 aligns across 10 bases. Trimming cost V 5 bases and J 8 bases; bases outside gene matches: 15. Germline V CDR1 and CDR2: LGHNA, YNFKEQ. The CDR3 extends over 17 amino acids.

This clonotype was seen a few times. V gene TRBV20-1 combines with J gene TRBJ2-7, with a weak D call TRBD2 (6 bases). CDR1 and CDR2 (germline): DFQATT, SNEGSKA (reference sequence). CDR3 size: 12 residues. The CDR3, as DNA: TGCACCGCAGGAGGAGCCCGGGGGGAGCAGTACTTC. Residues: CTAGGARGEQYF.

The V and J genes are TRBV5-1 and TRBJ2-1; D remains ambiguous. V shed 0 bases and J shed 5 bases, with 9 bases lying between them. The CDR3 is 14 amino acids. Looked up from germline, CDR1 is SGHRS and CDR2 is YFSETQ. This chain's CDR3 is CASSLVGQNNEQFF. For the CDR3, the DNA is TGCGCCAGCAGCTTGGTAGGGCAGAACAATGAGCAGTTCTTC.

This clonotype was seen a handful of times. The chain employs TRBV28 and TRBJ1-2; D may be TRBD1 (6 bases). The V gene's germline CDR1 is MDHEN and CDR2 SYDVKM. The CDR3 loop spans 14 amino acids. V lost 7 bases to trimming and J lost 8 bases, with 20 bases between them. Here the CDR3 reads CASTRVGQSQGYTF. The CDR3 DNA reads as TGTGCCAGCACCCGAGTAGGACAGTCTCAGGGCTACACCTTC.

V gene TRBV30 combines with J gene TRBJ1-6; the match to TRBD1 covers 7 bases. Germline V lookup: CDR1 GTSNPN, CDR2 SVGIG (reference sequence). This CDR3 is 15 amino acids long. V dropped 0 bases and J dropped 14; count of bases not matched to a gene: 13. In DNA, the CDR3 is TGTGCCTGGAGTGTACCGGGAGGGGGCCTGAGGGCCCTCCACTTT. Its protein product is CAWSVPGGGLRALHF.

The J gene is TRBJ1-1, the V gene TRBV12-3 or TRBV12-4, with D maybe TRBD1 (5 bases). The CDR3 covers 17 residues. V gave up 6 bases and J gave up 0 bases, with 20 bases separating them. CDR3 protein: CASSRGVRPALNTEAFF. DNA of the CDR3: TGTGCCAGCAGCCGAGGGGTCCGTCCTGCCCTGAACACTGAAGCTTTCTTT.

There are many counts of this clonotype. The chain couples TRBV12-3 or TRBV12-4 to TRBJ1-5; D gene uncertain. The ends were cut back, 1 base at V and 5 bases at J, with 6 bases in the middle. The CDR3 extends over 13 amino acids. CDR3 in DNA: TGTGCCAGCAGTTTAGTTGGAGATCAGCCCCAGCATTTT. Translated: CASSLVGDQPQHF.

This clonotype was observed at least ten times. The V gene is TRBV4-3, the J gene TRBJ1-6, with unresolved D. Germline CDR1 LGHNA, CDR2 YSLEER. This CDR3 region has 15 residues. The V end lost 0 bases, the J end lost 6 bases, and 9 bases lay between the germline ends. The CDR3 sequence: CASSQEWVLNSPLHF. DNA of the CDR3: TGCGCCAGCAGCCAAGAATGGGTCCTTAATTCACCCCTCCACTTT.